This T cell receptor beta chain is from a study of cytomegalovirus exposure and HLA in healthy donors. The PCR was carried out with 60 Vbeta primers and 13 Jbeta primers. Here immunoSEQ multiplex PCR was the method, and the copy in TCRdb shows in-frame clones only, minus some. The table includes 110,000 to 150,000 clones, about 64% detected once. The study's findings and limits: The study recorded over 150 TCR beta chains that were cytomegalovirus-associated.

CDR3 length equals 15 residues. V dropped 5 bases and J dropped 3 bases, with 16 bases sitting between them. Per the germline V gene, CDR1 is LNHDA and CDR2 is SQIVND (reference sequence). Turning to this clone: Antigen unknown.

The TCR was taken from a man between 60 and 75 years old in good health and CMV-seronegative. The chain is built from TRBV19 and TRBJ2-5; a weak D match, TRBD1 (6 bases). The sample consisted of PBMCs. The CDR3 is CASSPLWTAKETQYF. CDR3 coding DNA: TGTGCCAGTAGTCCCCTTTGGACAGCGAAAGAGACCCAGTACTTC.